This T cell receptor (beta chain) comes out of a study of T cells expressing NK-cell markers. From its re-call of the 5' RACE reads, TCRdb lists each CDR3 protein once, without DNA. The listing records more than 400,000 distinct CDR3 sequences. Study-level points and caveats: These clonotypes, the leaders elsewhere, also led the CD3+CD56-NKG2C+ fraction in a handful of donors.

For this clonotype: No antigen is known for it.

Germline V CDR1 and CDR2: ENHRY, SYGVKD. The length of the CDR3 is 14 residues. The chain couples TRBV10-3 to TRBJ2-7; there is no DNA to check the TCRdb D call of TRBD1. The sequencing input was blood T cells: a sorted CD56 or NKG2C T cell subset, CD4+ or CD8+ T cells, or bulk PBMC T cells (not recorded which). This sequence originates from a woman between 18 and 70 years old in good health. The CDR3 is CAIRAGARPYEQYF.